The 11 T cell receptor beta chains presented below share a single source sample, sequenced in a study of T cell responses to AZD1222 COVID-19 vaccine. TCRdb's table, derived via immunoSEQ multiplex PCR, lists solely in-frame clones and lacks some. Of approximately 64,000 clones listed, about four fifths were seen once; the top ten hold around 6.6%. The sample in question was peripheral blood, obtained on day 0 of AZD1222 vaccination. These receptors were taken from an adult in good health.

This clone showed up just once. This sequence joins TRBV11-2 and TRBJ2-3; D is unclear. This CDR3 is 18 amino acids long. Deletions cut 0 bases from V and 0 bases from J, with 16 bases between. Per germline, CDR1 SGHAT and CDR2 FQNNGV. The chain's CDR3 is CASSLDSPAGTSTDTQYF. The CDR3 DNA is TGTGCCAGCAGCTTAGATTCCCCGGCAGGAACTAGCACAGATACGCAGTATTTT.

In the case of this clone: One end of the junction varies from germline; a read error may be responsible. The chain links TRBV7-6 to TRBJ2-3, with D unclear. CDR3 length: 15 residues. The germline V gene has CDR1 SGHVS and CDR2 FNYEAQ. The CDR3 bases are TGTGCCAGCCGCTTAGACGGAGCAAGCACAGATACGCAGTATTTT. It is translated as CASRLDGASTDTQYF. The full variable domain, rest sourced from reference TRBV7-6 and TRBJ2-3, is GAGVSQSPRYKVTKRGQDVALRCDPISGHVSLYWYRQALGQGPEFLTYFNYEAQQDKSGLPNDRFSAERPEGSISTLTIQRTEQRDSAMYRCASRLDGASTDTQYFGPGTRLTVL.

The chain recombines TRBV3-1 (or the pseudogene TRBV3-2) with TRBJ2-7; 8 bases map to TRBD1. The CDR3 has 15 residues. The junction had 4 bases not matched to a gene; V was cut back by 0 bases and J by 3 bases. Germline V gene lookup returns CDR1 LGHDT and CDR2 YNNKEL (reference sequence). Here the CDR3 DNA reads TGTGCCAGCAGCCAAGATCCACAGGGGGTCTACGAGCAGTACTTC. It encodes CASSQDPQGVYEQYF.

This clone was counted a few times. The chain is built from TRBV10-3 and TRBJ1-5, with 10 bases aligning to TRBD1. This CDR3 comprises 16 residues. Trimming cost V 3 bases and J 1 base; bases outside gene matches: 3. In germline, CDR1 is ENHRY, CDR2 SYGVKD. Here the CDR3 DNA reads TGTGCCATCAGTGACCCGGGACAGGGGAGCAATCAGCCCCAGCATTTT. This encodes CAISDPGQGSNQPQHF.

This clone has a single count. This chain links TRBV11-2 with TRBJ1-1; a possible D gene is TRBD1 (6 bases). The CDR3 extends over 13 amino acids. Looked up from germline, CDR1 is SGHAT and CDR2 is FQNNGV. The V gene lost 1 base and the J gene lost 5 bases, with 8 bases spanning the gap. The CDR3 loop is CASSLAGETEAFF. Here the CDR3 DNA reads TGTGCCAGCAGCTTAGCAGGGGAGACTGAAGCTTTCTTT.

This clone was counted only a few times. This chain connects TRBV28 to TRBJ1-1; 7 bases fit TRBD1. This CDR3 has 14 amino acids. Germline assignment: CDR1 MDHEN and CDR2 SYDVKM. With V trimmed by 6 bases and J by 1 base, 5 bases remained unmatched. CDR3 protein: CASRPTGANTEAFF. The CDR3 bases are TGTGCCAGCAGGCCCACAGGGGCGAACACTGAAGCTTTCTTT.

V usage is TRBV7-2 and J usage is TRBJ2-7; no reliable D call. The CDR3 is 12 amino acids. CDR1 is SGHTA, CDR2 FQGNSA, per germline. Between the trimmed V and J ends, which lost 5 bases and 6 bases, there was a span of 11 bases. CDR3 nucleotide sequence: TGTGCCAGCAGCCAGCCTATTGGCGAGCAGTACTTC. Its translation is CASSQPIGEQYF.

The rearrangement uses TRBV13 and TRBJ1-2; D is uncertain. The CDR3 loop spans 14 amino acids. Germline CDR1 is PRHDT and CDR2 is FYEKMQ (reference sequence). V was shortened by 2 bases and J by 8 bases, with 15 bases between the two germline ends. CDR3 bases: TGTGCCAGCAGCTTATACGGAGAACTGGAGGGCTACACCTTC. This codes for CASSLYGELEGYTF.

This sequence joins TRBV11-2 and TRBJ2-7; TRBD1 matches 7 bases. CDR1 is SGHAT and CDR2 is FQNNGV in the germline V gene. The V gene end was trimmed by 7 bases and the J gene end by 5 bases; junction bases not matched to a gene: 11. The CDR3 is made up of 14 amino acids. The CDR3 coding sequence is TGTGCCAGCACCTCAACCAGGGGGTGGCACGAGCAGTACTTC. Translated, it gives CASTSTRGWHEQYF.

This clone was recorded once. The CDR3 bases are TGTGCCAGCAGCCCCGAGAAACCGTGGACATATAGCAATCAGCCCCAGCATTTT. This sequence encodes CASSPEKPWTYSNQPQHF. This sequence joins TRBV3-1 (or the pseudogene TRBV3-2) and TRBJ1-5, with D perhaps TRBD1 (5 bases). Deletions cut 4 bases from V and 0 bases from J, with 19 bases between. Germline CDR1 reads LGHDT; CDR2 reads YNNKEL (reference sequence). The CDR3 is 18 amino acids.

V usage is TRBV7-8 and J usage is TRBJ1-4; D ambiguous. The CDR3 is 14 residues long. Trimming cost V 2 bases and J 8 bases, with 12 bases left between them. The germline V gene encodes CDR1 SGHVS and CDR2 FQNEAQ. As DNA, the CDR3 is TGTGCCAGCAGCTTAAGAGGGATAGAAGAAAAACTGTTTTTT. Its translation is CASSLRGIEEKLFF.